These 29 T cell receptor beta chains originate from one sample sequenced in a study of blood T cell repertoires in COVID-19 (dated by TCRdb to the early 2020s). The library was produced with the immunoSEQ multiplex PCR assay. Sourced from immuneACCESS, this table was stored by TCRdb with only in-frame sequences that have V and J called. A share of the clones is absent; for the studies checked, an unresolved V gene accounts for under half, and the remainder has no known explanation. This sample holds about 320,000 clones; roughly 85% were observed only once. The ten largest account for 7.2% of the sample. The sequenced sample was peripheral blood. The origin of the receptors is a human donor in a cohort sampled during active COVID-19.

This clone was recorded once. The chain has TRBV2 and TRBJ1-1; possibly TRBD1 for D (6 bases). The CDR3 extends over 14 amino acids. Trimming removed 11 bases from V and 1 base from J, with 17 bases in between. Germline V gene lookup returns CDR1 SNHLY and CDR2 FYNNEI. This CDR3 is CACGGPQRNTEAFF. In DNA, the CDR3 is TGTGCCTGCGGGGGGCCGCAAAGGAACACTGAAGCTTTCTTT.

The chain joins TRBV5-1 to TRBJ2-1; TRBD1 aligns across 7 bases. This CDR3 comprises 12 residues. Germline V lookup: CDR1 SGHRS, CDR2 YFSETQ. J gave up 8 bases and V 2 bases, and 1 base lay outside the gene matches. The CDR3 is CASSLQGYEQFF. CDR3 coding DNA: TGCGCCAGCAGCTTACAGGGGTATGAGCAGTTCTTC.

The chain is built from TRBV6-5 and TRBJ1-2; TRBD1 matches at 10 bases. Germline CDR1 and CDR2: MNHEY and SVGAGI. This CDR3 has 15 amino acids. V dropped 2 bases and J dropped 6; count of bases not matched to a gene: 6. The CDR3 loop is CASSYTTTGGDGYTF. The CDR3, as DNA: TGTGCCAGCAGTTACACTACGACAGGGGGCGATGGCTACACCTTC.

The CDR3 sequence: CSARMTNGYTF. The CDR3 DNA follows: TGCAGTGCTAGAATGACAAATGGCTACACCTTC. The rearrangement joins TRBV20-1 to TRBJ1-2; D ambiguous. Germline V gene lookup returns CDR1 DFQATT and CDR2 SNEGSKA (reference sequence). The CDR3 has 11 residues. V lost 2 bases and J 6 bases, leaving 7 bases between the germline ends.

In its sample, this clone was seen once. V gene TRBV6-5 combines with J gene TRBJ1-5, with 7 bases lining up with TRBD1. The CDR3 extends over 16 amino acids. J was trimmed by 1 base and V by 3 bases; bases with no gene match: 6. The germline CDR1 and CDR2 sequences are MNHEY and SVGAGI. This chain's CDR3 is CASSYLDRMSNQPQHF. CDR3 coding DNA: TGTGCCAGCAGTTATTTGGACAGGATGAGCAATCAGCCCCAGCATTTT.

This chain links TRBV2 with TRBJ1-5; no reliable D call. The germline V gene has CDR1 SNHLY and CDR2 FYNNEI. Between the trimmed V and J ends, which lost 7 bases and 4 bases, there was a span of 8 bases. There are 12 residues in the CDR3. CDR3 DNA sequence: TGTGCCAGCACCTCAGATAATCAGCCCCAGCATTTT. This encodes CASTSDNQPQHF. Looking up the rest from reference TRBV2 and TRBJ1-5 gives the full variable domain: EPEVTQTPSHQVTQMGQEVILRCVPISNHLYFYWYRQILGQKVEFLVSFYNNEISEKSEIFDDQFSVERPDGSNFTLKIRSTKLEDSAMYFCASTSDNQPQHFGDGTRLSIL.

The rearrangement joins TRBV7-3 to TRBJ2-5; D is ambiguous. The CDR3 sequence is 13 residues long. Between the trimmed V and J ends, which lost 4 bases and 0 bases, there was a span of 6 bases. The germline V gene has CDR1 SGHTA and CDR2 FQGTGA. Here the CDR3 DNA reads TGTGCCAGCAGCTCGGCGGACCAAGAGACCCAGTACTTC. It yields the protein CASSSADQETQYF.

CDR3 sequence reads: CATSASGSSYNEQFF. CDR3 DNA sequence: TGTGCCACCTCCGCTAGCGGGAGCTCCTACAATGAGCAGTTCTTC. The V gene is TRBV24-1, the J gene TRBJ2-1, with 10 bases aligning to TRBD2. J was trimmed by 0 bases and V by 9 bases; bases with no gene match: 4. The CDR3 loop spans 15 amino acids. CDR1 KGHDR and CDR2 SFDVKD come from the germline V gene.

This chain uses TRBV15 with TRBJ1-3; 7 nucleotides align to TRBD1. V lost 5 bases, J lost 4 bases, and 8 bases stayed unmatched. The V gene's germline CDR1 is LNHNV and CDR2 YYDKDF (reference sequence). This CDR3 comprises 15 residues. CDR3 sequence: CATSRTGDAGNTIYF. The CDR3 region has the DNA TGTGCCACCAGCCGAACAGGGGATGCCGGAAACACCATATATTTT.

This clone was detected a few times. CDR3 loop: CASSGSLNYGYTF. In DNA, the CDR3 is TGTGCCAGCAGCGGGAGTCTAAACTATGGCTACACCTTC. The J gene is TRBJ1-2, the V gene TRBV7-8, with D unresolved. Between the trimmed V and J ends, which lost 5 bases and 2 bases, there was a span of 9 bases. Germline V gene data show CDR1 as SGHVS and CDR2 as FQNEAQ. The CDR3 runs 13 residues.

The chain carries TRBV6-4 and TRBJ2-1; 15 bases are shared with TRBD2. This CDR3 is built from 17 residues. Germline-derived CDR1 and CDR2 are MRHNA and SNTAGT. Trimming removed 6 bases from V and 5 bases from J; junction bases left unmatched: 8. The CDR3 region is CASSRTSGGGQNNEQFF. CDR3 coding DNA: TGTGCCAGCAGCCGGACTAGCGGGGGGGGACAAAACAATGAGCAGTTCTTC.

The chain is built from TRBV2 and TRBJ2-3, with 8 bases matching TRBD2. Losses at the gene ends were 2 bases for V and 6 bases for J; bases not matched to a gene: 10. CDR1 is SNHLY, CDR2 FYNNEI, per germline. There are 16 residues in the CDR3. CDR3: CASSELRAGGPDTQYF. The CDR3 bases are TGTGCCAGCAGTGAACTTAGGGCGGGGGGACCCGATACGCAGTATTTT.

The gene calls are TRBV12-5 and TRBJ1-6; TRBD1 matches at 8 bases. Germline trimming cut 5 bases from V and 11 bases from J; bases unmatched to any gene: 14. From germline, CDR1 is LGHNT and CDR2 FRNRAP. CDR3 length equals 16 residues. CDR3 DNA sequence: TGTGCTAGTGGTAGCTCGACAGGGGCGGTGGGGGCACCCCTCCACTTT. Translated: CASGSSTGAVGAPLHF. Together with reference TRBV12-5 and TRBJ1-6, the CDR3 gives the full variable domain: DARVTQTPRHKVTEMGQEVTMRCQPILGHNTVFWYRQTMMQGLELLAYFRNRAPLDDSGMPKDRFSAEMPDATLATLKIQPSEPRDSAVYFCASGSSTGAVGAPLHFGNGTRLTVT.

The CDR3 coding sequence is TGTGCCAGTAGTCCCTGGGGGGACCCTGGGGCCAACGTCCTGACTTTC. It is translated as CASSPWGDPGANVLTF. This chain links TRBV19 with TRBJ2-6; perhaps TRBD2 as D (6 bases). V was pared by 5 bases and J by 2 bases, with 13 bases between. This CDR3 has 16 residues. The germline gives CDR1 LNHDA, CDR2 SQIVND (reference sequence). Supplemented by reference TRBV19 and TRBJ2-6, the full variable domain reads DGGITQSPKYLFRKEGQNVTLSCEQNLNHDAMYWYRQDPGQGLRLIYYSQIVNDFQKGDIAEGYSVSREKKESFPLTVTSAQKNPTAFYLCASSPWGDPGANVLTFGAGSRLTVL.

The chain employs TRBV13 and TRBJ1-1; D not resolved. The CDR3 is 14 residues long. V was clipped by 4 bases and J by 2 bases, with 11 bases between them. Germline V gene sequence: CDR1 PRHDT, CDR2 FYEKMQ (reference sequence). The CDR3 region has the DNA TGTGCCAGCAGCTCCCCTTCGGGAAACACTGAAGCTTTCTTT. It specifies CASSSPSGNTEAFF.

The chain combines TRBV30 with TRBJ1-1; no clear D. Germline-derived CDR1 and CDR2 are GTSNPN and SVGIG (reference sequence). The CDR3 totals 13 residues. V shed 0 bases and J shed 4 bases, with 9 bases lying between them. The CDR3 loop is CAWSVERFTEAFF. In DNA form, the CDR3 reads TGTGCCTGGAGTGTCGAACGGTTCACTGAAGCTTTCTTT.

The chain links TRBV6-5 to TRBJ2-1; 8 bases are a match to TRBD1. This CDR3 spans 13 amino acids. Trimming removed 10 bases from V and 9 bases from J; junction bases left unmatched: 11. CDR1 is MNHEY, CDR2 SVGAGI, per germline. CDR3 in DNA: TGTGCCACTAACAGGGGGTCAGTTAGTGAGCAGTTCTTC. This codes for CATNRGSVSEQFF.

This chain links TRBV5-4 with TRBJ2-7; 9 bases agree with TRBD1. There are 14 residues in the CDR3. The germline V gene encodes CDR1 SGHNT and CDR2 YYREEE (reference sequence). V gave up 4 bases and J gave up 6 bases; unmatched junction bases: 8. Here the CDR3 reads CASSPGGQGSEQYF. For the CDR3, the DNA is TGTGCCAGCAGCCCCGGAGGACAGGGGAGCGAGCAGTACTTC.

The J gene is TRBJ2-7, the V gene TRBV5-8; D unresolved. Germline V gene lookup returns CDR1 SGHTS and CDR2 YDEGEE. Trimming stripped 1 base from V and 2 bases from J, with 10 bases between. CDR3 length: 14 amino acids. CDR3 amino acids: CASSLPGPTYEQYF. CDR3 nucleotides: TGTGCCAGCAGCTTGCCTGGGCCCACCTACGAGCAGTACTTC.

This CDR3 is CASSPQTGVGNQPQHF. CDR3 DNA: TGTGCCAGCAGTCCACAGACAGGGGTGGGCAATCAGCCCCAGCATTTT. V gene TRBV27 combines with J gene TRBJ1-5; TRBD1 aligns across 8 bases. CDR3 size: 16 residues. Germline trimming cut 5 bases from V and 2 bases from J; bases unmatched to any gene: 8. Looked up from germline, CDR1 is MNHEY and CDR2 is SMNVEV (reference sequence).

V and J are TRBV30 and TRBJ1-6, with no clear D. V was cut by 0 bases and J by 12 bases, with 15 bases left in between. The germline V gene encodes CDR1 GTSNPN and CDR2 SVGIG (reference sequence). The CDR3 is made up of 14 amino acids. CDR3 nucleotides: TGTGCCTGGAGTGTAAACAGTATAATTCAACCCCTCCACTTT. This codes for CAWSVNSIIQPLHF.

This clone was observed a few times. This chain's CDR3 is CASSLGQYYEQYF. For the CDR3, the DNA is TGTGCCAGCAGCTTAGGGCAGTACTACGAGCAGTACTTC. The chain recombines TRBV7-9 with TRBJ2-7; D not certain. This CDR3 contains 13 residues. Germline CDR1 and CDR2: SEHNR and FQNEAQ (reference sequence). Trimming cost V 1 base and J 3 bases, with 7 bases left between them.

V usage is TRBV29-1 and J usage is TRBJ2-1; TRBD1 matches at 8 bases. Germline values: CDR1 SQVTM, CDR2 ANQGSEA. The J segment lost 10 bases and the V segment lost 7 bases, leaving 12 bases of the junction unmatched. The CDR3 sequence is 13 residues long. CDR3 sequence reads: CSGQGPLFKEQFF. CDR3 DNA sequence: TGCAGCGGACAGGGGCCCCTTTTCAAAGAGCAGTTCTTC.

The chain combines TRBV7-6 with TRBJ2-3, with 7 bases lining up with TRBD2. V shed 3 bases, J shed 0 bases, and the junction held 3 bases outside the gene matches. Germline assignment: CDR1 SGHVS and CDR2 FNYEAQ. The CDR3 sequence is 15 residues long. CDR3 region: CASSFLAASTDTQYF. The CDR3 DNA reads TGTGCCAGCAGCTTTCTAGCGGCTAGCACAGATACGCAGTATTTT.

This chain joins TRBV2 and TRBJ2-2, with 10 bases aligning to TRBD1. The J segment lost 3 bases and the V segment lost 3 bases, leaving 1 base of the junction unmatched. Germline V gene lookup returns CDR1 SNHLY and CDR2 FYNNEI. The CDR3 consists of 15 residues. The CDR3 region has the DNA TGTGCCAGCAGTGAGGGACAGGGGCACACCGGGGAGCTGTTTTTT. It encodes CASSEGQGHTGELFF.

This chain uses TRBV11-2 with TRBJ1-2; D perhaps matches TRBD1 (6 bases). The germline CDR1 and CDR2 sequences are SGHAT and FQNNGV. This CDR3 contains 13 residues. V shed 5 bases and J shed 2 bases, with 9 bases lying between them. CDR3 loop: CASSTGPNYGYTF. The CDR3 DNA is TGTGCCAGCAGCACAGGGCCGAACTATGGCTACACCTTC.

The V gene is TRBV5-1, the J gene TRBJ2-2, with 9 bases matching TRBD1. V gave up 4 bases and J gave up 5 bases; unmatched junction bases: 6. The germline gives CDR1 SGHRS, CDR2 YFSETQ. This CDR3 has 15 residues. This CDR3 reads CASSGGQGTTGELFF. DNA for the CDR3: TGCGCCAGCAGCGGGGGACAGGGAACTACCGGGGAGCTGTTTTTT. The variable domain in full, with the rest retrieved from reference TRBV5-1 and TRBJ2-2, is KAGVTQTPRYLIKTRGQQVTLSCSPISGHRSVSWYQQTPGQGLQFLFEYFSETQRNKGNFPGRFSGRQFSNSRSEMNVSTLELGDSALYLCASSGGQGTTGELFFGEGSRLTVL.

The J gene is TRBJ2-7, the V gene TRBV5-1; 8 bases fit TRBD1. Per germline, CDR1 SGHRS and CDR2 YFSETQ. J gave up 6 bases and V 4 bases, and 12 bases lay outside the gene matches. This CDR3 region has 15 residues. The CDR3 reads CASSPDRALRVEQYF. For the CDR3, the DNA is TGCGCCAGCAGCCCGGACAGGGCCCTTCGGGTCGAGCAGTACTTC.

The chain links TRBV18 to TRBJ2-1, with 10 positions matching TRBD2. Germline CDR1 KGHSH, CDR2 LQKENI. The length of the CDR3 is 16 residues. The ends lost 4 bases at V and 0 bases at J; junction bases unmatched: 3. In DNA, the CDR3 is TGTGCCAGCTCACTCGCTAGCGGGGGCTCCTACAATGAGCAGTTCTTC. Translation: CASSLASGGSYNEQFF.